Shown below are 21 T cell receptor beta chains from a single sample sequenced in a study of shared clonotypes between healthy human individuals. This table comes from immunoSEQ multiplex PCR, and its TCRdb copy is limited to in-frame clones, with some not included. The data show a few hundred thousand clones, 97% seen once. Sequenced: naive CD4+ T cells sorted from blood. Subset specified: CD45RA+ positively selected. All receptors come from a woman in her thirties in good health.

The V call is TRBV5-1, the J call TRBJ1-4; D not certain. Germline CDR1 is SGHRS and CDR2 is YFSETQ. The CDR3 loop spans 13 amino acids. Trimming cost V 5 bases and J 8 bases, with 13 bases left between them. CDR3 DNA: TGCGCCAGCAGTGGTGGGAATCTAGAAAAACTGTTTTTT. Amino acid sequence: CASSGGNLEKLFF.

V gene TRBV27 combines with J gene TRBJ2-5; D is perhaps TRBD1 (6 bases). Judging by the DNA end, TRBJ2-7 fits better; the J call may be wrong. CDR1 and CDR2 from the germline V gene are MNHEY and SMNVEV (reference sequence). The CDR3 is made up of 17 amino acids. This CDR3 reads CASSLGGGRGPLYEQYF. CDR3 sequence (DNA): TGTGCCAGCAGTTTAGGAGGAGGCAGGGGCCCACTTTACGAGCAGTACTTC.

This clone was picked up one time. The chain employs TRBV7-2 and TRBJ1-5; the D is unclear. V lost 5 bases and J lost 4, with 15 bases in between. This CDR3 is built from 15 residues. Looked up from germline, CDR1 is SGHTA and CDR2 is FQGNSA. CDR3 amino acids: CASSPGQKLNQPQHF. CDR3 coding DNA: TGTGCCAGCAGCCCCGGGCAGAAACTAAATCAGCCCCAGCATTTT.

The V call is TRBV7-8, the J call TRBJ2-7, with no clear D. The germline gives CDR1 SGHVS, CDR2 FQNEAQ. There are 13 residues in the CDR3. Trimming took 2 bases from V and 6 from J, leaving 11 bases between them. CDR3 sequence reads: CASSLFRGGEQYF. The CDR3 DNA sequence: TGTGCCAGCAGCTTATTCCGAGGTGGCGAGCAGTACTTC. The variable domain in full, with the rest retrieved from reference TRBV7-8 and TRBJ2-7, is GAGVSQSPRYKVAKRGQDVALRCDPISGHVSLFWYQQALGQGPEFLTYFQNEAQLDKSGLPSDRFFAERPEGSVSTLKIQRTQQEDSAVYLCASSLFRGGEQYFGPGTRLTVT.

The chain links TRBV4-2 to TRBJ2-6; 7 bases map to TRBD1. CDR1 is LGHNA, CDR2 YNFKEQ, per germline. Trimming at V came to 1 base and at J to 2 bases, leaving 8 bases not matched to a gene. This CDR3 is built from 18 residues. CDR3 protein: CASSQVEGAPTGANVLTF. As DNA, the CDR3 is TGTGCCAGCAGCCAAGTTGAGGGGGCCCCGACTGGGGCCAACGTCCTGACTTTC.

The gene calls are TRBV19 and TRBJ2-5; TRBD1 aligns across 10 bases. Germline-derived CDR1 and CDR2 are LNHDA and SQIVND (reference sequence). The CDR3 is 15 residues long. Trimming took 8 bases from V and 5 from J; bases not matched to a gene: 11. CDR3 residues: CASRQGAVGGETQYF. The CDR3 bases are TGTGCCAGTCGACAGGGGGCGGTAGGCGGCGAGACCCAGTACTTC.

The count of this clone is one. The CDR3 nucleotides read TGTGCCAGCAGCCCGGAGGGTCGGTCGGAGACCCAGTACTTC. Protein product: CASSPEGRSETQYF. The rearrangement links TRBV7-3 to TRBJ2-5; TRBD2 might be the D (6 bases). Germline V CDR1 and CDR2: SGHTA, FQGTGA. Trimming removed 5 bases at V and 5 bases at J, with 15 bases between. The CDR3 extends over 14 amino acids.

This chain links TRBV19 with TRBJ2-3, with 7 positions matching TRBD2. CDR1 and CDR2 from the germline V gene are LNHDA and SQIVND (reference sequence). The junction had 7 bases not matched to a gene; V was cut back by 3 bases and J by 4 bases. This CDR3 comprises 15 residues. CDR3 in amino acids: CASSMDGRSADTQYF. The CDR3 DNA reads TGTGCCAGTAGTATGGACGGGAGGAGCGCAGATACGCAGTATTTT.

This clone appeared a few times. The chain is built from TRBV2 and TRBJ1-5, with D uncertain. This CDR3 region has 13 residues. Per the germline V gene, CDR1 is SNHLY and CDR2 is FYNNEI. V was clipped by 7 bases and J by 5 bases, with 12 bases between them. CDR3 sequence (DNA): TGTGCCAGCAACTTCGGCGGCCATCAGCCCCAGCATTTT. The encoded protein is CASNFGGHQPQHF.

The V call is TRBV5-1, the J call TRBJ2-7, with 7 nucleotides matching TRBD1. Germline CDR1 and CDR2: SGHRS and YFSETQ. This CDR3 is 15 amino acids long. With V trimmed by 0 bases and J by 5 bases, 8 bases remained unmatched. As DNA, the CDR3 is TGCGCCAGCAGCTTGGACAGGGGACCCTATCACGAGCAGTACTTC. Its translation: CASSLDRGPYHEQYF.

The chain has TRBV9 and TRBJ2-3; no clear D. The ends were cut back, 0 bases at V and 0 bases at J, with 8 bases in the middle. Germline V CDR1 and CDR2: SGDLS, YYNGEE. The CDR3 has 15 amino acids. The CDR3 DNA follows: TGTGCCAGCAGCGTAGCTACCCCTAGCACAGATACGCAGTATTTT. Translated: CASSVATPSTDTQYF.

The V and J genes are TRBV5-1 and TRBJ2-2; possibly TRBD2 for D (5 bases). The ends were cut back, 0 bases at V and 1 base at J, with 10 bases in the middle. The CDR3 consists of 16 residues. CDR1 and CDR2 from the germline V gene are SGHRS and YFSETQ. In DNA form, the CDR3 reads TGCGCCAGCAGCTTGGCCAGCGGAGGGAACACCGGGGAGCTGTTTTTT. Protein product: CASSLASGGNTGELFF.

The chain recombines TRBV2 with TRBJ2-7; 11 bases agree with TRBD1. From germline, CDR1 is SNHLY and CDR2 FYNNEI. This CDR3 has 15 amino acids. J was trimmed by 2 bases and V by 8 bases; bases with no gene match: 8. The CDR3 nucleotides are TGTGCCAGCGCAGCCCCGGGACAGGGGGCCTACGAGCAGTACTTC. Its translation is CASAAPGQGAYEQYF.

The genes are TRBV7-2 and TRBJ2-1; 9 nucleotides agree with TRBD1. Germline V lookup: CDR1 SGHTA, CDR2 FQGNSA. The CDR3 sequence is 16 residues long. J lost 7 bases, V lost 2 bases, and 9 bases had no gene match. CDR3 sequence (DNA): TGTGCCAGCAGCTTATCTTCCGGGACAGGGACTAATGAGCAGTTCTTC. The encoded protein is CASSLSSGTGTNEQFF. Based on the CDR3 plus reference TRBV7-2 and TRBJ2-1, the full variable domain is GAGVSQSPSNKVTEKGKDVELRCDPISGHTALYWYRQSLGQGLEFLIYFQGNSAPDKSGLPSDRFSAERTGGSVSTLTIQRTQQEDSAVYLCASSLSSGTGTNEQFFGPGTRLTVL.

V gene TRBV2 combines with J gene TRBJ2-7; D gene uncertain. Per germline, CDR1 SNHLY and CDR2 FYNNEI. The V and J ends lost 6 bases and 4 bases respectively, with 10 bases between them. The CDR3 has 12 amino acids. The CDR3 DNA is TGTGCCAGCAGAGCTCAGGAGTACGAGCAGTACTTC. Its protein product is CASRAQEYEQYF. Supplemented by reference TRBV2 and TRBJ2-7, the full variable domain reads EPEVTQTPSHQVTQMGQEVILRCVPISNHLYFYWYRQILGQKVEFLVSFYNNEISEKSEIFDDQFSVERPDGSNFTLKIRSTKLEDSAMYFCASRAQEYEQYFGPGTRLTVT.

The chain uses TRBV15 and TRBJ2-6, with D uncertain. V was clipped by 0 bases and J by 0 bases, with 6 bases between them. CDR3 length: 16 amino acids. CDR1 is LNHNV, CDR2 YYDKDF, per germline (reference sequence). The CDR3 DNA reads TGTGCCACCAGCAGAGAGCCTGTCTCTGGGGCCAACGTCCTGACTTTC. Its protein product is CATSREPVSGANVLTF. Full variable domain (missing parts from reference TRBV15 and TRBJ2-6): DAMVIQNPRYQVTQFGKPVTLSCSQTLNHNVMYWYQQKSSQAPKLLFHYYDKDFNNEADTPDNFQSRRPNTSFCFLDIRSPGLGDTAMYLCATSREPVSGANVLTFGAGSRLTVL.

A single count supports this clone. Other DNA sequences from this sample encode an identical CDR3 as well. V gene TRBV7-9 combines with J gene TRBJ2-3, with TRBD1 identical over 8 bases. Per germline, CDR1 SEHNR and CDR2 FQNEAQ (reference sequence). The V gene end was trimmed by 3 bases and the J gene end by 1 base; junction bases not matched to a gene: 3. CDR3 size: 15 residues. CDR3 loop: CASSLGGQGTDTQYF. The CDR3 DNA is TGTGCCAGCAGCTTGGGGGGACAGGGCACAGATACGCAGTATTTT.

The chain links TRBV19 to TRBJ1-1, with TRBD1 matching over 10 bases. The junction had 4 bases not matched to a gene; V was cut back by 4 bases and J by 5 bases. CDR3 size: 14 residues. Germline-derived CDR1 and CDR2 are LNHDA and SQIVND (reference sequence). CDR3 in DNA: TGTGCCAGTAGTACCGGGACAGGGGCGACTGAAGCTTTCTTT. This encodes CASSTGTGATEAFF.

This sequence joins TRBV28 and TRBJ1-2; D is unresolved. CDR1 is MDHEN and CDR2 is SYDVKM in the germline V gene. The V end lost 8 bases, the J end lost 8 bases, and 15 bases lay between the germline ends. This CDR3 has 12 residues. The CDR3 nucleotides are TGTGCCAGCGGCTGGCGGGGTGAGGGCTACACCTTC. This sequence encodes CASGWRGEGYTF.

The chain is built from TRBV18 and TRBJ1-1; D not resolved. CDR1 and CDR2 (germline): KGHSH, LQKENI. The CDR3 covers 17 residues. V gave up 0 bases and J gave up 1 base, with 15 bases separating them. The CDR3 DNA follows: TGTGCCAGCTCACCACCAGGTAGGGTGTCCCCGAACACTGAAGCTTTCTTT. It yields the protein CASSPPGRVSPNTEAFF.

About this clone itself: This CDR3 is also generated by other DNA sequences in the sample. The V gene is TRBV4-1, the J gene TRBJ1-4; D is possibly TRBD1 (5 bases). The ends were cut back, 1 base at V and 8 bases at J, with 8 bases in the middle. The CDR3 loop spans 13 amino acids. CDR1 MGHRA and CDR2 YSYEKL come from the germline V gene. CDR3 nucleotides: TGCGCCAGCAGCCAAGTACCAGGGGAAAAACTGTTTTTT. Its protein product is CASSQVPGEKLFF.